Listed below are T cell receptor beta chains from one sample, sequenced in a study of vaccination effects on CD4 cells after COVID-19. For these TCRs, the target antigens are not known. Repertoires were generated with immunoSEQ multiplex PCR, while TCRdb's copy carries only in-frame clones and drops some. The sample gives 30,000 to 45,000 clones, more than 60% of which show up once; approximately 22% is in the top ten. Sequenced material: CD4+ T cells from PBMCs cultured with SARS-CoV-2 spike peptides, taken before COVID-19 vaccination. Every receptor here comes from a human donor who received a COVID-19 vaccine. Both conserved end residues are part of each CDR3. The order of the fields is clone size, J gene, D gene, V gene, CDR3 protein, CDR3 DNA. The D gene is left open where the match is weak. Expanded clones are given a class, and other clones once, few, many or no size at all.

-	TRBJ1-5	-	TRBV6-6	CASSYIGGQPQHF	TGTGCCAGCAGTTACATTGGGGGTCAGCCCCAGCATTTT
-	TRBJ2-4	-	TRBV25-1	CASKNGDIQYF	TGTGCCAGCAAGAACGGAGACATTCAGTACTTC
-	TRBJ2-3	-	TRBV28	CASSLNSGPGTQYF	TGTGCCAGCAGTTTGAATAGCGGACCCGGTACGCAGTATTTT
-	TRBJ1-1	-	TRBV9	CASSVDLMRQPSEAFF	TGTGCCAGCAGCGTAGATTTAATGAGACAGCCATCCGAAGCTTTCTTT
-	TRBJ2-1	-	TRBV4-3	CASSQPEGEQFF	TGCGCCAGCAGCCAGCCCGAAGGTGAGCAGTTCTTC
few	TRBJ1-6	-	TRBV27	CASSSGGFWDSPLHF	TGTGCCAGCAGTTCGGGGGGCTTCTGGGATTCACCCCTCCACTTT
-	TRBJ1-2	TRBD1	TRBV19	CASSIRTGGVGYTF	TGTGCCAGTAGTATAAGAACAGGGGGCGTTGGCTACACCTTC
once	TRBJ2-7	-	TRBV27	CASSLGPSYEQYF	TGTGCCAGCAGTTTAGGTCCTTCCTACGAGCAGTACTTC
-	TRBJ2-3	-	TRBV19	CASSTTPVGGSTDTQYF	TGTGCCAGTAGTACCACCCCGGTTGGTGGGAGCACAGATACGCAGTATTTT
-	TRBJ2-2	-	TRBV19	CASSWGQDNTGELFF	TGTGCCAGTAGCTGGGGGCAGGACAACACCGGGGAGCTGTTTTTT
many	TRBJ1-1	-	TRBV6-5	CASSWGQNTEAFF	TGTGCCAGCAGTTGGGGCCAGAACACTGAAGCTTTCTTT
few	TRBJ1-3	TRBD1	TRBV2	CASSWTQPGQAISVSGNTIYF	TGTGCCAGCAGCTGGACCCAACCGGGACAGGCCATCAGCGTCTCTGGAAACACCATATATTTT
-	TRBJ2-1	TRBD1	TRBV2	CASKGTVNEQFF	TGTGCCAGCAAAGGGACAGTGAATGAGCAGTTCTTC
once	TRBJ1-6	-	TRBV30	CAWRREGGSANSPLHF	TGTGCCTGGAGGCGAGAGGGAGGGTCTGCTAATTCACCCCTCCACTTT
-	TRBJ2-7	-	TRBV18	CASSPTGYEQYF	TGTGCCAGCTCACCAACAGGCTATGAGCAGTACTTC
-	TRBJ2-7	TRBD1	TRBV7-8	CASSFMTGGGYEQYF	TGTGCCAGCAGCTTTATGACAGGGGGGGGCTACGAGCAGTACTTC
-	TRBJ2-7	-	TRBV7-9	CASSLGHPEVYEQYF	TGTGCCAGCAGCTTAGGACACCCTGAGGTCTACGAGCAGTACTTC
-	TRBJ1-1	TRBD1	TRBV29-1	CSVQGAAYGTEAFF	TGCAGCGTACAGGGGGCGGCTTATGGCACTGAAGCTTTCTTT
-	TRBJ1-1	-	TRBV18	CASSPLRGTEAFF	TGTGCCAGCTCACCACTCCGGGGCACTGAAGCTTTCTTT
few	TRBJ2-5	-	TRBV9	CASSVGTTRETQYF	TGTGCCAGCAGCGTCGGGACCACACGGGAGACCCAGTACTTC
-	TRBJ2-5	-	TRBV7-9	CASSFAQETQYF	TGTGCCAGCAGCTTTGCCCAAGAGACCCAGTACTTC
few	TRBJ1-1	TRBD1	TRBV7-9	CASSGTGSVEAFF	TGTGCCAGCAGTGGGACAGGCTCGGTTGAAGCTTTCTTT
-	TRBJ2-1	-	TRBV30	CAWSRASYNEQFF	TGTGCCTGGAGCCGTGCATCCTACAATGAGCAGTTCTTC
-	TRBJ1-6	-	TRBV12-5	CASGLEENSPLHF	TGTGCTAGTGGTTTGGAGGAAAATTCACCCCTCCACTTT
-	TRBJ2-2	-	TRBV5-1	CASSLDRIETGELFF	TGCGCCAGCAGCTTGGACCGTATTGAAACCGGGGAGCTGTTTTTT
-	TRBJ2-1	-	TRBV11-3	CASSLGGSSYNEQFF	TGTGCCAGCAGCTTAGGGGGCAGCTCCTACAATGAGCAGTTCTTC
few	TRBJ2-2	TRBD1	TRBV20-1	CSASRGGTGVSGELFF	TGCAGTGCTAGTCGAGGCGGGACAGGGGTCTCCGGGGAGCTGTTTTTT
-	TRBJ2-3	-	TRBV30	CAWSTGGLRTDTQYF	TGTGCCTGGAGTACAGGGGGACTACGCACAGATACGCAGTATTTT
-	TRBJ2-5	-	TRBV4-1	CASSRTVVAETQYF	TGCGCCAGCAGCCGGACAGTAGTTGCGGAGACCCAGTACTTC
few	TRBJ1-4	TRBD1	TRBV20-1	CSASYRTGGEKLFF	TGCAGTGCTAGTTACCGGACAGGGGGCGAAAAACTGTTTTTT
-	TRBJ2-3	TRBD1	TRBV6-5	CASRDLVGTAQYF	TGTGCCAGCAGGGACTTAGTGGGGACAGCGCAGTATTTT
-	TRBJ2-6	-	TRBV28	CASSWGGPSGANVLTF	TGTGCCAGCAGCTGGGGGGGGCCCTCTGGGGCCAACGTCCTGACTTTC
-	TRBJ1-4	-	TRBV7-9	CASSLGSGHVEKLFF	TGTGCCAGCAGCTTAGGGAGCGGACATGTTGAAAAACTGTTTTTT
-	TRBJ1-2	-	TRBV28	CASSLPRRGAGHGYTF	TGTGCCAGCAGTTTACCCCGGAGGGGGGCGGGTCACGGCTACACCTTC
-	TRBJ1-1	-	TRBV7-8	CASSSRGWSTEAFF	TGTGCCAGCAGTTCCCGGGGGTGGAGCACTGAAGCTTTCTTT
-	TRBJ1-5	-	TRBV28	CASSLGLNSNQPQHF	TGTGCCAGCAGTCTTGGCCTAAATAGCAATCAGCCCCAGCATTTT
few	TRBJ1-5	TRBD1	TRBV6-5	CASRKTGDNQPQHF	TGTGCCAGCAGGAAAACAGGGGACAATCAGCCCCAGCATTTT
-	TRBJ2-1	-	TRBV11-2	CASSLRDSLSSYNEQFF	TGTGCCAGCAGCCTACGGGACTCTTTGAGCTCCTACAATGAGCAGTTCTTC
-	TRBJ2-1	TRBD2	TRBV6-5	CASSPSTSGSYEQFF	TGTGCCAGCAGTCCATCGACTAGCGGGAGTTATGAGCAGTTCTTC
few	TRBJ2-7	-	TRBV6-2/TRBV6-3	CASSYRTVSYEQYF	TGTGCCAGCAGTTACCGGACTGTGTCCTACGAGCAGTACTTC
once	TRBJ1-2	TRBD1	TRBV3-1/TRBV3-2	CASSHLSLLRTGGNGLYGYTF	TGTGCCAGCAGCCATTTATCCTTACTTCGGACAGGGGGCAATGGACTCTATGGCTACACCTTC
once	TRBJ1-4	-	TRBV15	CATSRQREVTNEKLFF	TGTGCCACCAGCAGACAGCGGGAGGTGACTAATGAAAAACTGTTTTTT
few	TRBJ1-1	-	TRBV4-2	CASSQESGREAFF	TGTGCCAGCAGCCAAGAGTCGGGACGGGAAGCTTTCTTT
-	TRBJ1-1	TRBD1	TRBV9	CASSALGQVFAEAFF	TGTGCCAGCAGCGCCCTAGGACAGGTATTCGCTGAAGCTTTCTTT
once	TRBJ2-4	TRBD2	TRBV25-1	CASSEGGARSKNIQYF	TGTGCCAGCAGTGAGGGAGGGGCCAGGTCCAAAAACATTCAGTACTTC
-	TRBJ1-3	-	TRBV3-1/TRBV3-2	CASSHGGGNTIYF	TGTGCCAGCAGCCACGGGGGCGGAAACACCATATATTTT
-	TRBJ2-2	TRBD2	TRBV2	CASSLAGGRTNTGELFF	TGTGCCAGCAGTTTAGCGGGAGGGAGAACGAACACCGGGGAGCTGTTTTTT